The T cell receptor (beta chain) described here comes from a study of molecular identifiers for immune sequencing clone quantification. For naive CD8 T cells, sorting used the CD8+CD4-CCR7+CD45RA+ phenotype. Previously described methods and listed TCR primers were used for bulk TCR libraries. Using its own MiXCR run on the PCR reads, TCRdb lists one record per CDR3 protein. Among tens of thousands of distinct CDR3 sequences listed, under 20% were seen once. Regarding this clonotype: The antigen remains unidentified.

Broader study findings: It was shown that clones above 20 RNA copies held over 99% of effector molecules, but under 1% in naive cells.

This sequence originates from a human donor in good health. Some libraries in this study had Jurkat cell RNA spiked in. The sequenced sample was naive CD8+ T cells from blood, with Jurkat cell RNA spiked in. Subset specified: FACS-sorted CD8+CD4-CCR7+CD45RA+ naive T cells.

The CDR3 DNA is TGTGCCAGCAGCCCGGGACTAGCGGGAGTTGGTGAGTACTTC. This encodes CASSPGLAGVGEYF. The rearrangement links TRBV3-1 to TRBJ2-7, with 14 bases fitting TRBD2. V trimming: 4 bases; J trimming: 11 bases; junction bases outside the gene matches: 7. Germline CDR1 reads LGHDT; CDR2 reads YNNKEL (reference sequence). The CDR3 covers 14 residues.